This section outlines one T cell receptor beta chain sequence together with its context. This CDR3 has 15 residues. J gave up 4 bases and V 0 bases, and 4 bases lay outside the gene matches. CDR1 SGHRS and CDR2 YFSETQ come from the germline V gene. This specimen comes from a study of blood T cell repertoires in COVID-19. Some clones are missing from TCRdb's copy, which holds only in-frame ones; the method was immunoSEQ multiplex PCR. The data contain around 300,000 clones, around 88% of them seen just once; the ten biggest clones take up just under 3%. Sequencing used peripheral blood. This clonotype was obtained from a man under 40 with active or convalescent COVID-19. The J gene is TRBJ2-7, the V gene TRBV5-1; 10 nucleotides align to TRBD1. The CDR3 loop reads CASSLGPGQGYEQYF. DNA for the CDR3: TGCGCCAGCAGCTTGGGGCCGGGACAGGGGTACGAGCAGTACTTC.